The present entry profiles one T cell receptor (beta chain) with its context. Its antigen remains unknown. This specimen comes from a study of identifying expanded T cells in peripheral blood. Method: immunoSEQ multiplex PCR; TCRdb's copy keeps in-frame clones and lacks some. The data hold under 150,000 clones, with 65% to 90% observed a single time. Findings and limits, study-wide: About 1.2 clones differed between technical replicates, versus around 15 and 18 over time. Across healthy donors, higher total template counts meant significantly greater approximately two-week count variance.

Germline V gene sequence: CDR1 MRHNA, CDR2 SNTAGT. CDR3 length: 15 amino acids. V gave up 4 bases and J gave up 1 base; unmatched junction bases: 2. During the collection period, no donor immune events like infections were recorded. The chain recombines TRBV6-4 with TRBJ2-3; 10 nucleotides agree with TRBD2. The sequence was obtained from a person aged 18-70 years in good health. Sample: blood. CDR3 region: CASSALAGGTDTQYF. DNA for the CDR3: TGTGCCAGCAGTGCCCTAGCGGGAGGCACAGATACGCAGTATTTT.